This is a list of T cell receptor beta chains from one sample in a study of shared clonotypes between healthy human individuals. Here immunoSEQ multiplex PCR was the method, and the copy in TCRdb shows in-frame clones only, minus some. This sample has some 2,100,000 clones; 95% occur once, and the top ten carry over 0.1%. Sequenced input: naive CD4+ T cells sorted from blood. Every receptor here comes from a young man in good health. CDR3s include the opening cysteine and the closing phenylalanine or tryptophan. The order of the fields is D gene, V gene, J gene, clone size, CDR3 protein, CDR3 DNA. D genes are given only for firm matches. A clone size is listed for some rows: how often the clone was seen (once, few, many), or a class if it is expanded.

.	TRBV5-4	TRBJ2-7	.	CASSLEISSYEQYF	TGTGCCAGCAGCTTGGAGATCAGCTCCTACGAGCAGTACTTC
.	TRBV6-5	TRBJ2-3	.	CATGRGTDTQYF	TGTGCCACAGGTCGCGGGACAGATACGCAGTATTTT
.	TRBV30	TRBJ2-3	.	CAWSVVDTQYF	TGTGCCTGGAGTGTCGTGGATACGCAGTATTTT
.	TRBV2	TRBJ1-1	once	CASRDNMNTEAFF	TGTGCCAGCAGAGACAACATGAACACTGAAGCTTTCTTT
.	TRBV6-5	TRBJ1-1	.	CASSSSFGANEAFF	TGTGCCAGCAGCTCCTCGTTTGGGGCGAATGAAGCTTTCTTT
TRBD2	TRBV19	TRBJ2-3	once	CASSSRRLAADTQYF	TGTGCCAGTAGCTCCCGACGACTAGCTGCAGATACGCAGTATTTT
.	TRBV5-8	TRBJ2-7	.	CASTGASLTYSYEQYF	TGTGCCAGCACCGGGGCGAGCTTGACTTATTCCTACGAGCAGTACTTC
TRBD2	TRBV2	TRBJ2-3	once	CAAGLATDTQYF	TGTGCCGCAGGACTAGCCACAGATACGCAGTATTTT
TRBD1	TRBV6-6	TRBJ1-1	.	CASQEGGQGANTEAFF	TGTGCCAGCCAAGAGGGCGGACAGGGGGCGAACACTGAAGCTTTCTTT
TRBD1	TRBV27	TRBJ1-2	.	CASSQGQGAGYTF	TGTGCCAGCAGTCAAGGACAGGGGGCTGGCTACACCTTC
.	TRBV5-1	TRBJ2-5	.	CASSLGQSHQETQYF	TGCGCCAGCAGCTTGGGGCAATCCCACCAAGAGACCCAGTACTTC
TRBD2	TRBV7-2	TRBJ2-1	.	CASSEPGTRYNEQFF	TGTGCCAGCAGCGAGCCCGGGACTAGATACAATGAGCAGTTCTTC
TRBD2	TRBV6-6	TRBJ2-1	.	CASSYASGGLGEQFF	TGTGCCAGCAGTTACGCTAGCGGGGGATTGGGTGAGCAGTTCTTC